One and the same sample provided the 26 T cell receptor beta chains below, sequenced in a study of shared clonotypes between healthy human individuals. This table comes from immunoSEQ multiplex PCR, and its TCRdb copy is limited to in-frame clones, with some not included. The sample lists approximately 1.4 million clones; 95% to 99% were seen once. Sequencing was performed on naive CD4+ T cells sorted from blood. Subset noted: CD45RA+ positively selected. The receptors were sampled from a man aged 30 to 39 in good health.

The table lists this clone with a count of one. V gene TRBV6-1 combines with J gene TRBJ1-5, with D unresolved. CDR1 is MNHNS, CDR2 SASEGT, per germline. CDR3 length: 13 amino acids. Trimming took off 7 bases at V and 0 bases at J, with 7 bases between the two ends. Written as DNA, the CDR3 is TGTGCCAGCAACGCATATAGCAATCAGCCCCAGCATTTT. Translated: CASNAYSNQPQHF.

This chain uses TRBV4-3 with TRBJ2-2; 8 bases are shared with TRBD1. This CDR3 has 17 amino acids. In germline, CDR1 is LGHNA, CDR2 YSLEER. The V and J ends lost 0 bases and 5 bases, in that order; junction bases with no gene match: 8. This CDR3 is CASSQELQGARTGELFF. The CDR3 coding sequence is TGCGCCAGCAGCCAAGAGCTCCAGGGGGCGAGAACCGGGGAGCTGTTTTTT.

The chain recombines TRBV5-4 with TRBJ2-4, with 8 nucleotides matching TRBD2. J gave up 8 bases and V 4 bases, and 5 bases lay outside the gene matches. The CDR3 extends over 13 amino acids. Per the germline V gene, CDR1 is SGHNT and CDR2 is YYREEE (reference sequence). As DNA, the CDR3 is TGTGCCAGCAGCACCGGGACTAGTGACATTCAGTACTTC. Translation gives CASSTGTSDIQYF.

CDR3 coding DNA: TGCAGCGTTGAAGACCCGGGGACAGAGAGGACCTACAATGAGCAGTTCTTC. It specifies CSVEDPGTERTYNEQFF. The rearrangement links TRBV29-1 to TRBJ2-1, with 7 bases aligning to TRBD1. In germline, CDR1 is SQVTM, CDR2 ANQGSEA. CDR3 length equals 17 residues. Trimming cost V 0 bases and J 2 bases; bases outside gene matches: 10.

On this clone itself: At one end, the junction sequence differs from germline, possibly due to a read error. This rearrangement joins TRBV10-2 to TRBJ2-7; 10 bases line up with TRBD1. Germline assignment: CDR1 WSHSY and CDR2 SAAADI. This CDR3 region has 14 residues. The CDR3 protein is CASAGTGASHEQYF. The DNA of the CDR3 is TGCGCCAGCGCCGGGACAGGGGCCTCCCACGAGCAGTACTTC.

The rearrangement joins TRBV19 to TRBJ1-5; 9 nucleotides align to TRBD1. J was trimmed by 9 bases and V by 4 bases; bases with no gene match: 16. The CDR3 has 17 amino acids. CDR1 is LNHDA, CDR2 SQIVND, per germline (reference sequence). CDR3 sequence reads: CASSRPRRQGVQPPQHF. CDR3 in DNA: TGTGCCAGTAGTAGACCACGTCGACAGGGGGTTCAGCCGCCCCAGCATTTT.

The genes are TRBV20-1 and TRBJ2-1; D unclear. The germline V gene encodes CDR1 DFQATT and CDR2 SNEGSKA (reference sequence). The V gene lost 0 bases and the J gene lost 13 bases, with 7 bases spanning the gap. The CDR3 is made up of 10 amino acids. CDR3 DNA sequence: TGCAGTGCTAGAGAGAGGAATCAGTTCTTC. Translated, it gives CSARERNQFF.

The chain uses TRBV28 and TRBJ1-2; 8 bases align to TRBD1. Looked up from germline, CDR1 is MDHEN and CDR2 is SYDVKM. The junction had 9 bases not matched to a gene; V was cut back by 6 bases and J by 0 bases. CDR3 length equals 16 residues. The CDR3 region is CASREMGQATNYGYTF. The CDR3 nucleotides read TGTGCCAGCAGAGAAATGGGACAGGCAACTAACTATGGCTACACCTTC.

The chain has TRBV27 and TRBJ2-1; 7 nucleotides agree with TRBD2. V lost 2 bases and J lost 5; bases outside the gene matches: 6. Germline CDR1 and CDR2: MNHEY and SMNVEV (reference sequence). This CDR3 region has 15 residues. Here the CDR3 DNA reads TGTGCCAGCAGTTTAATGGGTCTAGCGGACAATGAGCAGTTCTTC. Amino acids: CASSLMGLADNEQFF.

This chain connects TRBV5-4 to TRBJ2-5; D remains ambiguous. CDR1 is SGHNT, CDR2 YYREEE, per germline (reference sequence). This CDR3 is built from 15 residues. V was clipped by 0 bases and J by 2 bases, with 11 bases between them. The CDR3 DNA follows: TGTGCCAGCAGCTTGGCCGAGGCCAGACAAGAGACCCAGTACTTC. Amino acids: CASSLAEARQETQYF.

This sequence joins TRBV6-6 and TRBJ1-1; D unclear. This CDR3 has 14 residues. The germline V gene encodes CDR1 MNHNY and CDR2 SVGAGI (reference sequence). V lost 4 bases to trimming and J lost 1 base, with 10 bases between them. The CDR3 DNA reads as TGTGCCAGCAGTTTCTTCGGCGGGAACACTGAAGCTTTCTTT. Translation: CASSFFGGNTEAFF.

The chain couples TRBV4-2 to TRBJ1-4; 11 bases are shared with TRBD1. Trimming cost V 4 bases and J 10 bases; bases outside gene matches: 8. CDR3 length equals 15 residues. Germline loops: CDR1 LGHNA, CDR2 YNFKEQ. Written as DNA, the CDR3 is TGTGCCAGCAGCCTCAACATGGGACAGGGGGGAAAACTGTTTTTT. This codes for CASSLNMGQGGKLFF.

The gene calls are TRBV5-4 and TRBJ2-7, with 7 bases that match TRBD2. The CDR3 extends over 15 amino acids. V gave up 7 bases and J gave up 3 bases; unmatched junction bases: 13. From germline, CDR1 is SGHNT and CDR2 YYREEE (reference sequence). The CDR3 protein is CASRAWGGKNYEQYF. In DNA form, the CDR3 reads TGTGCCAGCCGAGCTTGGGGGGGGAAGAACTACGAGCAGTACTTC. Based on the CDR3 plus reference TRBV5-4 and TRBJ2-7, the full variable domain is ETGVTQSPTHLIKTRGQQVTLRCSSQSGHNTVSWYQQALGQGPQFIFQYYREEENGRGNFPPRFSGLQFPNYSSELNVNALELDDSALYLCASRAWGGKNYEQYFGPGTRLTVT.

The chain couples TRBV28 to TRBJ2-1; TRBD2 aligns across 8 bases. Germline CDR1 and CDR2: MDHEN and SYDVKM. CDR3 length equals 16 residues. With V trimmed by 8 bases and J by 5 bases, 14 bases remained unmatched. CDR3 amino acids: CASGSLSSGSNNEQFF. As DNA, the CDR3 is TGTGCCAGCGGATCCCTATCTAGCGGGTCTAACAATGAGCAGTTCTTC.

The chain employs TRBV7-9 and TRBJ2-2, with D tentatively TRBD1 (5 bases). Between the trimmed V and J ends, which lost 4 bases and 13 bases, there was a span of 16 bases. The germline CDR1 and CDR2 sequences are SEHNR and FQNEAQ (reference sequence). The CDR3 length is 13 residues. CDR3 coding DNA: TGTGCCAGCAGCTCTCGACAGCGCCCGACGCTGTTTTTT. Encoded protein: CASSSRQRPTLFF.

The chain links TRBV28 to TRBJ1-1; D is uncertain. This CDR3 is 10 amino acids long. Germline CDR1 and CDR2: MDHEN and SYDVKM. Trimming pared 7 bases from V and 9 bases from J, leaving 9 bases between. The CDR3 loop reads CASNGRQAFF. In nucleotides, the CDR3 is TGTGCCAGCAACGGCCGACAAGCTTTCTTT.

The V and J genes are TRBV29-1 and TRBJ2-2; D is possibly TRBD1 (5 bases). This CDR3 has 15 amino acids. CDR1 SQVTM and CDR2 ANQGSEA come from the germline V gene. The V end lost 4 bases, the J end lost 2 bases, and 14 bases lay between the germline ends. The CDR3 spells CSVGQHSLNTGELFF. The CDR3 region has the DNA TGCAGCGTTGGACAGCACAGCCTTAACACCGGGGAGCTGTTTTTT.

V is TRBV18 and J is TRBJ2-3; no clear D gene. CDR3 length: 13 residues. Germline loops: CDR1 KGHSH, CDR2 LQKENI. V lost 3 bases and J 2 bases, leaving 6 bases between the germline ends. CDR3 in amino acids: CASSPSITDTQYF. Written as DNA, the CDR3 is TGTGCCAGCTCACCCTCGATCACAGATACGCAGTATTTT.

This clone was recorded a few times. Other DNA sequences in this sample translate to the same CDR3. The chain employs TRBV11-2 and TRBJ1-2, with TRBD1 matching 7 bases. Germline assignment: CDR1 SGHAT and CDR2 FQNNGV. This CDR3 has 13 amino acids. V was pared by 5 bases and J by 2 bases, with 2 bases of the junction left unmatched. DNA of the CDR3: TGTGCCAGCAGCCTGGGACAGAACTATGGCTACACCTTC. Protein sequence: CASSLGQNYGYTF.

This clone appeared a single time. The gene calls are TRBV5-8 and TRBJ2-2; a weak D match, TRBD2 (5 bases). The CDR3 sequence is 14 residues long. Per germline, CDR1 SGHTS and CDR2 YDEGEE. Trimming removed 3 bases from V and 6 bases from J, with 12 bases in between. Here the CDR3 reads CASSSAGTAGELFF. In nucleotides, the CDR3 is TGTGCCAGCAGCTCGGCGGGTACGGCCGGGGAGCTGTTTTTT. The complete variable domain, with remaining parts taken from reference TRBV5-8 and TRBJ2-2, reads EAGVTQSPTHLIKTRGQQATLRCSPISGHTSVYWYQQALGLGLQFLLWYDEGEERNRGNFPPRFSGRQFPNYSSELNVNALELEDSALYLCASSSAGTAGELFFGEGSRLTVL.

The rearrangement links TRBV11-1 to TRBJ2-5; D remains ambiguous. Looked up from germline, CDR1 is SGHAT and CDR2 is FQDESV (reference sequence). CDR3 length: 13 amino acids. V was pared by 1 base and J by 2 bases, with 5 bases between. CDR3 DNA sequence: TGTGCCAGCAGCTTAGTGGGGCAAGAGACCCAGTACTTC. Protein product: CASSLVGQETQYF.

V gene TRBV2 combines with J gene TRBJ2-2, with D perhaps TRBD2 (5 bases). Germline loops: CDR1 SNHLY, CDR2 FYNNEI. V shed 2 bases and J shed 7 bases, with 14 bases lying between them. The CDR3 consists of 15 residues. DNA of the CDR3: TGTGCCAGCAGTGAAAAGAGGGTCTCAAGCGGGGAGCTGTTTTTT. It yields the protein CASSEKRVSSGELFF.

The chain recombines TRBV5-1 with TRBJ2-3; D remains unclear. This CDR3 comprises 15 residues. Germline CDR1 is SGHRS and CDR2 is YFSETQ. Trimming took off 5 bases at V and 6 bases at J, with 19 bases between the two ends. CDR3 region: CASRTIPTILDTQYF. CDR3 nucleotide sequence: TGCGCCAGCAGGACCATTCCAACGATTTTGGATACGCAGTATTTT.

The V gene is TRBV28, the J gene TRBJ1-1; TRBD1 is a possible D gene (5 bases). V lost 6 bases and J lost 2, with 19 bases in between. Germline lookup yields CDR1 MDHEN and CDR2 SYDVKM. The CDR3 is 16 residues long. The CDR3 here is CASSRDAVGLNTEAFF. The CDR3 DNA is TGTGCCAGCAGCCGGGACGCCGTAGGTCTAAACACTGAAGCTTTCTTT.

The chain has TRBV5-1 and TRBJ2-1; the match to TRBD2 covers 7 bases. V was pared by 2 bases and J by 5 bases, with 7 bases of the junction left unmatched. The CDR3 is 15 residues long. Germline V gene data show CDR1 as SGHRS and CDR2 as YFSETQ. The CDR3, as DNA: TGCGCCAGCAGCTTTCTGTCGGGGGGAGACAATGAGCAGTTCTTC. As protein: CASSFLSGGDNEQFF.

In this sample, this clone turned up once. The V call is TRBV28, the J call TRBJ2-4; TRBD2 is a possible D gene (5 bases). The germline gives CDR1 MDHEN, CDR2 SYDVKM. The V end was cut by 1 base, the J end by 5 bases, with 12 bases between. The CDR3 consists of 15 residues. CDR3 protein: CASSLYRRNQNIQYF. The CDR3 nucleotides read TGTGCCAGCAGTTTATATCGGAGGAACCAAAACATTCAGTACTTC.